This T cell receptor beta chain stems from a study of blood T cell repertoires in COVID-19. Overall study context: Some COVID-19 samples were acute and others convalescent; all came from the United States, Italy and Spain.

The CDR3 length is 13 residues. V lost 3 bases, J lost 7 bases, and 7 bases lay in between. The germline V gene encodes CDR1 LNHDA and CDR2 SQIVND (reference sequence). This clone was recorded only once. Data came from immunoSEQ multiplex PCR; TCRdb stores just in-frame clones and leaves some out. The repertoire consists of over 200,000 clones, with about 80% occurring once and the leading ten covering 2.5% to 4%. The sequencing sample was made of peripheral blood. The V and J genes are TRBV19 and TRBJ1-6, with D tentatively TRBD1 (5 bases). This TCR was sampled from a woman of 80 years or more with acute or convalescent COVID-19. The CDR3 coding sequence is TGTGCCAGTAGTATCGGGGGAAATTCACCCCTCCACTTT. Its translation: CASSIGGNSPLHF.